This T cell receptor beta chain stems from a study of T cell repertoires in cytomegalovirus infection (dated 2019 in TCRdb). Looking at the study overall: Donor HLA type was relevant to the analysis, because carriage of CMV infection together with the matching HLA type was indicated by public TCR beta signatures.

As to this clonotype: The clone's antigen remains unknown. No quality values exist for individual bases; no much larger clone is one base distant.

The instrument was an Illumina HiSeq 1500. TCRdb itself trimmed the public reads at Q25 with fastp, ran MiXCR and retained productive beta chains. Rows are combined by CDR3 protein, so each entry shows the most common genes and DNA. Recorded for this sample are around 100,000 distinct CDR3 sequences; around a tenth of them occurred a single time. The ten largest clones take up 31% of the sample. What the authors observed across the whole study: Cumulative frequency of public TCR beta family members discriminated carriers of CMV infection plus the relevant HLA type in this cohort and an independent approximately 370-donor cohort. The ex vivo response was dominated by HLA-C-restricted CMV-specific TCR beta clonotypes, which also provided the single most frequent clonotype in two of eight donors.

The germline V gene (reference sequence) sets CDR1 to DFQATT and CDR2 to SNEGSKA. V and J are truncated by 5 bases and 6 bases respectively, leaving an intervening sequence of 6 bases. The cysteine opens and the phenylalanine closes a CDR3 of 10 amino acids. The retained sequence is limited to the CDR3, 30 bases, with the frame set at the first base. This clonotype originated in a human donor in good health (CMV status not recorded). Some clones in this sample may be carry-over from other donors' samples. Sequenced sample: PBMCs, sequenced either directly or after in vitro stimulation (not recorded which). The chain links TRBV20-1 with TRBJ2-3; the D gene lacks a confident call. For the CDR3, the sequence is CSAGWDTQYF. The base sequence is TGCAGTGCTGGGTGGGATACGCAGTATTTT.